This T cell receptor beta chain was captured by sequencing in a study of blood T cell repertoires in COVID-19. Study background: COVID-19 samples collected from the United States, Italy and Spain covered acute and convalescent phases. From T cells, B-cell-depleted T cells, or PBMCs came the material, which was cDNA or gDNA.

Trimming left V 7 bases short and J 4 bases short, with 13 bases between. This CDR3 has 13 amino acids. Germline V gene lookup returns CDR1 SNHLY and CDR2 FYNNEI. Generated by immunoSEQ multiplex PCR, the TCRdb table keeps only in-frame clones and is missing some. The table shows approximately 70,000 clones, with approximately 80% occurring only once. This clonotype was sampled from a woman in her 70s with acute or convalescent COVID-19. The chain uses TRBV2 and TRBJ1-1, with a weak D call TRBD1 (6 bases). Sequenced material: peripheral blood. The CDR3 here is CASKSGGFTEAFF. CDR3 nucleotides: TGTGCCAGCAAGTCTGGGGGCTTCACTGAAGCTTTCTTT.